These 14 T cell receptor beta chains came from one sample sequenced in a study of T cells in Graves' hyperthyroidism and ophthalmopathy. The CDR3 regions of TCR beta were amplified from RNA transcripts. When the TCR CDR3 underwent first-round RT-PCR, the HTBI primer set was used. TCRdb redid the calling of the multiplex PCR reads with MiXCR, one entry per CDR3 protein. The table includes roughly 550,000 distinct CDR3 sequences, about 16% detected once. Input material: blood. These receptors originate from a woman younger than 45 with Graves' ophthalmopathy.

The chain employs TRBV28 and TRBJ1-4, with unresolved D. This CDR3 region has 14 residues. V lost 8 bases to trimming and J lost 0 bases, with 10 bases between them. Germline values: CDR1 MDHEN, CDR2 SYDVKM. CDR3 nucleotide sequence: TGTGCCAGCGCAGCGGGGTCAACTAATGAAAAACTGTTTTTT. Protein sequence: CASAAGSTNEKLFF.

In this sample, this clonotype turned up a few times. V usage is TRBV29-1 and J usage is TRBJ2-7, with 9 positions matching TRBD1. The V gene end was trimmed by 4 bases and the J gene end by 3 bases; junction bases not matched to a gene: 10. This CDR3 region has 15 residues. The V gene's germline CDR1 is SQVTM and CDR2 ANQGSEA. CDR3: CSVVGLGQGVYEQYF. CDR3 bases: TGCAGCGTTGTGGGGCTGGGACAGGGAGTCTACGAGCAGTACTTC.

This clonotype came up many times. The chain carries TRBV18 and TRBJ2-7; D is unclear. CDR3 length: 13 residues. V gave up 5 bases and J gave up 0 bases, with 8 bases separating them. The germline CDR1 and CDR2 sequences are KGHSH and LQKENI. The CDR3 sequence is CASSSFSSYEQYF. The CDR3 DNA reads TGTGCCAGCTCAAGCTTCAGCTCCTACGAGCAGTACTTC.

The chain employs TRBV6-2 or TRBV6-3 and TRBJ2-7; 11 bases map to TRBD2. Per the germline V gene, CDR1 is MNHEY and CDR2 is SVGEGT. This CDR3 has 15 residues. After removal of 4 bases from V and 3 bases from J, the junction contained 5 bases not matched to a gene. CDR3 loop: CASSSLGTSGYEQYF. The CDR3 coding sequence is TGTGCCAGCAGTTCCCTTGGGACTAGCGGCTACGAGCAGTACTTC.

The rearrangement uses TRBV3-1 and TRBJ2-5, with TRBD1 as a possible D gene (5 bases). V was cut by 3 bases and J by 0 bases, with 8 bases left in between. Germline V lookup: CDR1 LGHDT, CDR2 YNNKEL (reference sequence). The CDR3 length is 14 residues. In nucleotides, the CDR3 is TGTGCCAGCAGCCAGGCAGGGTACCAAGAGACCCAGTACTTC. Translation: CASSQAGYQETQYF.

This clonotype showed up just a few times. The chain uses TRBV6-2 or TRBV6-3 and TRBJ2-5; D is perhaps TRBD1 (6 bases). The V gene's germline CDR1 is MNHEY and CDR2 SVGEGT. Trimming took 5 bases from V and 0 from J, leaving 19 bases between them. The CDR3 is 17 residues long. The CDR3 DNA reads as TGTGCCAGCAGTCTACTCAGGGACACAACGTACCAAGAGACCCAGTACTTC. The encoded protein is CASSLLRDTTYQETQYF.

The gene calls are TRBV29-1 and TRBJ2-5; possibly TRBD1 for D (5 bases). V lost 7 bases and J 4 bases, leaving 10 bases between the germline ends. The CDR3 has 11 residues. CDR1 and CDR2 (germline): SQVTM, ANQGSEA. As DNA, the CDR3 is TGCAGCGGCGAAGGGGCAGAGACCCAGTACTTC. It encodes CSGEGAETQYF.

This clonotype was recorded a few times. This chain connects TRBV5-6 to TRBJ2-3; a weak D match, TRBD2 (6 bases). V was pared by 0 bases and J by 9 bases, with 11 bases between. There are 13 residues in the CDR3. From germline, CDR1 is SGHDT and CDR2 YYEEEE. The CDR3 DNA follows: TGTGCCAGCAGCTTGGGGTGGGACTCGACGCAGTATTTT. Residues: CASSLGWDSTQYF.

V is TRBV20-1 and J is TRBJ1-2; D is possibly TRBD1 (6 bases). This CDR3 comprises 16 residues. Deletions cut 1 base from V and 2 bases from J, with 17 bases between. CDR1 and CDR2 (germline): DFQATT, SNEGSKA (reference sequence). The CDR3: CSARVSTGNLNYGYTF. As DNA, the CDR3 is TGCAGTGCTAGAGTTTCAACAGGGAATTTGAACTATGGCTACACCTTC.

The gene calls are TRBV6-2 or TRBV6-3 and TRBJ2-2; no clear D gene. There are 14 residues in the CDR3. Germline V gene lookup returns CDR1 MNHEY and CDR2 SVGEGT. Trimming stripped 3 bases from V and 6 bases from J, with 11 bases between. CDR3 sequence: CASSYFLVAGELFF. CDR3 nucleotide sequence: TGTGCCAGCAGTTATTTTCTGGTCGCCGGGGAGCTGTTTTTT.

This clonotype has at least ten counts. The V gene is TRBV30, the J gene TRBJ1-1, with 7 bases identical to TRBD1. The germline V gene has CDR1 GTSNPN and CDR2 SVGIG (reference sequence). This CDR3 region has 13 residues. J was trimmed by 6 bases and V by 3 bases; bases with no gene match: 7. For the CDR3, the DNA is TGTGCCTGGAGACCCTTGGACAGGCCTGAAGCTTTCTTT. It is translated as CAWRPLDRPEAFF.

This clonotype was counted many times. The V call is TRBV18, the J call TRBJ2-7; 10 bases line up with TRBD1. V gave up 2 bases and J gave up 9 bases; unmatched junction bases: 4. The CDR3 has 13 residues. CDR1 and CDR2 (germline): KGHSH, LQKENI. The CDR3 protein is CASSPAGDRGQYF. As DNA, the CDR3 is TGTGCCAGCTCACCAGCCGGGGACAGGGGGCAGTACTTC.

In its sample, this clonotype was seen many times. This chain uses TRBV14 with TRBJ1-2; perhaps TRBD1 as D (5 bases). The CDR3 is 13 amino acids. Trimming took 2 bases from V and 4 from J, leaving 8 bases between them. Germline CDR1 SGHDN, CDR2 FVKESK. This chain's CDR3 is CASSQTDSYGYTF. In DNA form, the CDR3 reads TGTGCCAGCAGCCAAACCGACAGCTATGGCTACACCTTC.

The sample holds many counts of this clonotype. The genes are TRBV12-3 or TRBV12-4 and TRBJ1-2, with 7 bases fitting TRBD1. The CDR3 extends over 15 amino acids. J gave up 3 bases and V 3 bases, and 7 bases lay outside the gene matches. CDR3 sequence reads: CASSLRQGGYYGYTF. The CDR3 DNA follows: TGTGCCAGCAGTTTGCGACAGGGCGGGTACTATGGCTACACCTTC.